The present T cell receptor beta chain was sequenced within a study of shared clonotypes between healthy human individuals. Germline loops: CDR1 SGHTS, CDR2 YDEGEE. V lost 0 bases to trimming and J lost 5 bases, with 8 bases between them. The CDR3 runs 13 residues. TCRdb's copy holds only in-frame clones and misses some; the assay was immunoSEQ multiplex PCR. The data show some 200,000 clones, over 85% seen once. The receptor was isolated from a woman aged 25-40 years in good health. The chain recombines TRBV5-8 with TRBJ2-5; no clear D. Sequenced: naive CD4+ T cells sorted from blood. Subset in this sample: CD45RA+ positively selected. CDR3 DNA sequence: TGTGCCAGCAGCTTGGGGGGAAGGGAGACCCAGTACTTC. It translates to CASSLGGRETQYF.